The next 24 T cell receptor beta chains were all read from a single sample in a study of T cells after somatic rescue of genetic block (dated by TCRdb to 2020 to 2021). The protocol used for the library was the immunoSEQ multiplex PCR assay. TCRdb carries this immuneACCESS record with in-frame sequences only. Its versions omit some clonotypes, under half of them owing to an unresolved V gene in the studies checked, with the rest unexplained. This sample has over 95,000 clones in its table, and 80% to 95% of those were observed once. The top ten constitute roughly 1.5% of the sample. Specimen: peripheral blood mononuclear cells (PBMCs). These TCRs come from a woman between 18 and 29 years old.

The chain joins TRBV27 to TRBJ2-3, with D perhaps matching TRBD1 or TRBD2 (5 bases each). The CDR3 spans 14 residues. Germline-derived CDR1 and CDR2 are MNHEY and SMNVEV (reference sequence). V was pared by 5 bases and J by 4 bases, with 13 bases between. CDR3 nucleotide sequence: TGTGCCAGCAGTCCCTGGGGACGGCCAGATACGCAGTATTTT. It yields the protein CASSPWGRPDTQYF.

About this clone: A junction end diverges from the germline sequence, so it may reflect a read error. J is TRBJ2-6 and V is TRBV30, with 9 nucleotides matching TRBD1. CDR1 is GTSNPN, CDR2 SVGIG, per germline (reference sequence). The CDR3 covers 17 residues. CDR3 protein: CAWKIRTGVPGANVLTF. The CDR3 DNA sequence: TGTGCCTGGAAAATTCGGACAGGGGTGCCTGGTGCCAACGTCCTGACTTTC.

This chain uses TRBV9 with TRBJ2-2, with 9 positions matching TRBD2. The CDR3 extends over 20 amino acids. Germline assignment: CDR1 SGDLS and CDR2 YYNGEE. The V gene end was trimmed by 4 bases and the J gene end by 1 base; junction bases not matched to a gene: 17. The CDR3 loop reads CASSPEGAGGPWKNTGELFF. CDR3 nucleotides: TGTGCCAGCAGCCCCGAGGGGGCGGGGGGGCCCTGGAAGAACACCGGGGAGCTGTTTTTT.

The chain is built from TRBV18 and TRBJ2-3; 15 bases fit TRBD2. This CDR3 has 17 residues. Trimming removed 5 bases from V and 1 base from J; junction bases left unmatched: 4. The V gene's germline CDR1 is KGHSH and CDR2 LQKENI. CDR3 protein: CASSRTSGGAGTDTQYF. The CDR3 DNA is TGTGCCAGCTCAAGGACTAGCGGGGGGGCTGGCACAGATACGCAGTATTTT. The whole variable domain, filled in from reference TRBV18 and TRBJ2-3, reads NAGVMQNPRHLVRRRGQEARLRCSPMKGHSHVYWYRQLPEEGLKFMVYLQKENIIDESGMPKERFSAEFPKEGPSILRIQQVVRGDSAAYFCASSRTSGGAGTDTQYFGPGTRLTVL.

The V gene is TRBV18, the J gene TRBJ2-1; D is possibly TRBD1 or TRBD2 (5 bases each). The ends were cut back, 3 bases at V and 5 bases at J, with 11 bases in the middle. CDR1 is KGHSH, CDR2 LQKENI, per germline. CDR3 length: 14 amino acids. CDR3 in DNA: TGTGCCAGCTCACCCTCTAGGGGAGACAATGAGCAGTTCTTC. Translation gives CASSPSRGDNEQFF.

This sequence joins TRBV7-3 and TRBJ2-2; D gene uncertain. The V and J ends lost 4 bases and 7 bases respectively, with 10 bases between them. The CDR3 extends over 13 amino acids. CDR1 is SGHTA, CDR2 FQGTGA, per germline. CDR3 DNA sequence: TGTGCCAGCAGCTCCTACCTCTACGGGGAGCTGTTTTTT. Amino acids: CASSSYLYGELFF.

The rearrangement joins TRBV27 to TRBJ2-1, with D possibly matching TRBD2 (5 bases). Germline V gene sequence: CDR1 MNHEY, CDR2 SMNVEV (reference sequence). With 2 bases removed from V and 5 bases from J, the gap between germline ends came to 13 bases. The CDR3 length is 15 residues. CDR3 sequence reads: CASSLARARDNEQFF. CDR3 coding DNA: TGTGCCAGCAGTTTAGCAAGGGCGAGGGACAATGAGCAGTTCTTC.

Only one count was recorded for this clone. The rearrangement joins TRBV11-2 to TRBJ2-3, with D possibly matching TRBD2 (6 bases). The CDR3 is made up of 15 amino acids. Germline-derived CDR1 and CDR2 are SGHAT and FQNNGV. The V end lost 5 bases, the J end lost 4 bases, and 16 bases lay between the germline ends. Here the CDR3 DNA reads TGTGCCAGCAGCCGGGCGTTGGGAGGTTCAGATACGCAGTATTTT. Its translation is CASSRALGGSDTQYF.

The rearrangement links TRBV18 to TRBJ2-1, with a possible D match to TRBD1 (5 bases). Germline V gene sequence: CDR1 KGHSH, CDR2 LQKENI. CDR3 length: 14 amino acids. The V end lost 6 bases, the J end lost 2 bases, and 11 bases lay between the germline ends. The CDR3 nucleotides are TGTGCCAGCTCCGCGGACAAAGCCTACAATGAGCAGTTCTTC. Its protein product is CASSADKAYNEQFF. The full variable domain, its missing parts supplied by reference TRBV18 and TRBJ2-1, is NAGVMQNPRHLVRRRGQEARLRCSPMKGHSHVYWYRQLPEEGLKFMVYLQKENIIDESGMPKERFSAEFPKEGPSILRIQQVVRGDSAAYFCASSADKAYNEQFFGPGTRLTVL.

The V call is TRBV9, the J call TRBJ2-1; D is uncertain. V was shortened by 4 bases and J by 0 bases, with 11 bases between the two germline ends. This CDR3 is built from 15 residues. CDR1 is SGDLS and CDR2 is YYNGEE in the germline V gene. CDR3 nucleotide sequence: TGTGCCAGCAGCTATGACCAGAACTCCTACAATGAGCAGTTCTTC. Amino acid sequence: CASSYDQNSYNEQFF.

CDR3 residues: CATRLGGGNEQFF. In nucleotides, the CDR3 is TGCGCCACACGACTAGGGGGGGGGAATGAGCAGTTCTTC. V gene TRBV10-2 combines with J gene TRBJ2-1, with D tentatively TRBD2 (7 bases). The germline V and J ends were trimmed by 10 bases and 7 bases, with 17 bases remaining between them. The CDR3 has 13 residues. CDR1 and CDR2 from the germline V gene are WSHSY and SAAADI.

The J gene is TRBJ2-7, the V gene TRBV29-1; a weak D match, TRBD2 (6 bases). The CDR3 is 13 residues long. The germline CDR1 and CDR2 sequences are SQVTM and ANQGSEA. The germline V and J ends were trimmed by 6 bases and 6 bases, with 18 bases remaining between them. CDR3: CSVAGTLKGEQYF. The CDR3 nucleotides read TGCAGCGTCGCCGGGACTCTGAAGGGCGAGCAGTACTTC.

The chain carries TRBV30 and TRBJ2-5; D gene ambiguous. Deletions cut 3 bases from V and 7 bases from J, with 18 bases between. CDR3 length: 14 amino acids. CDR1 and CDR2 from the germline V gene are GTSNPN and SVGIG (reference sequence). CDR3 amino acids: CAWSDNRLSGTQYF. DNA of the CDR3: TGTGCCTGGAGCGACAATCGGTTAAGTGGGACCCAGTACTTC.

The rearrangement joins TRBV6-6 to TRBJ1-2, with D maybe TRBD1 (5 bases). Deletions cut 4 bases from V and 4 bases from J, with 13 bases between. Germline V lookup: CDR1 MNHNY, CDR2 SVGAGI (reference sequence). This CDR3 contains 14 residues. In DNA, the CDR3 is TGTGCCAGCAGTTCGGTCGGGGGGGTCTATGGCTACACCTTC. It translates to CASSSVGGVYGYTF.

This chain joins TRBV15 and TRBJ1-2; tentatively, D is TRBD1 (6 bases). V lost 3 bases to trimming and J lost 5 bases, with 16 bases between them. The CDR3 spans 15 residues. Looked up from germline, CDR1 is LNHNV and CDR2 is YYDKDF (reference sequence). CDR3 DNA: TGTGCCACCAGCAGGCAGGCGACAGGCCCGTATGGCTACACCTTC. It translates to CATSRQATGPYGYTF.

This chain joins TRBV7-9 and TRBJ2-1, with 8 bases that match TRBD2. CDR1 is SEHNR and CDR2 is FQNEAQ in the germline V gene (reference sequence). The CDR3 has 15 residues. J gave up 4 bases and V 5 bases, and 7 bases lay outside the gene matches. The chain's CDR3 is CASSLGTRGYNEQFF. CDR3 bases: TGTGCCAGCAGCCTCGGGACTAGGGGATACAATGAGCAGTTCTTC.

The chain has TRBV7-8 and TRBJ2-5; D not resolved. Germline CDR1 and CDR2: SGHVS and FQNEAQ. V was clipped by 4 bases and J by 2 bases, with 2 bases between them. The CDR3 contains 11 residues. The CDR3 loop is CASSSQETQYF. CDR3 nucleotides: TGTGCCAGCAGCTCGCAAGAGACCCAGTACTTC. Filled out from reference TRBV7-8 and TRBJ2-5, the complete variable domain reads GAGVSQSPRYKVAKRGQDVALRCDPISGHVSLFWYQQALGQGPEFLTYFQNEAQLDKSGLPSDRFFAERPEGSVSTLKIQRTQQEDSAVYLCASSSQETQYFGPGTRLLVL.

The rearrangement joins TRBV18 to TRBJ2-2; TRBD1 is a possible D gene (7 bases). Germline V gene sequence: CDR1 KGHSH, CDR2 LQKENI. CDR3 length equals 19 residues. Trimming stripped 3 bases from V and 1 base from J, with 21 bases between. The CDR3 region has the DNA TGTGCCAGCTCACCGAATCCAGGGGGAGGAGGTATGAACACCGGGGAGCTGTTTTTT. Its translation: CASSPNPGGGGMNTGELFF.

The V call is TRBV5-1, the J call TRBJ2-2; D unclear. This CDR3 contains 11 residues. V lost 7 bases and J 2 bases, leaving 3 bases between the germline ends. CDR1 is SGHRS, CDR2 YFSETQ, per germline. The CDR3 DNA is TGCGCCAGCCGAAACACCGGGGAGCTGTTTTTT. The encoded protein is CASRNTGELFF.

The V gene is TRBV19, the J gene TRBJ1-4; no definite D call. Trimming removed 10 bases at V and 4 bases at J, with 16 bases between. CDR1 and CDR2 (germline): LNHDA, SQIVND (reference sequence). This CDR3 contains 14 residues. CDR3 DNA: TGTGCCACCACCTCGTCCAGAAGTAATGAAAAACTGTTTTTT. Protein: CATTSSRSNEKLFF.

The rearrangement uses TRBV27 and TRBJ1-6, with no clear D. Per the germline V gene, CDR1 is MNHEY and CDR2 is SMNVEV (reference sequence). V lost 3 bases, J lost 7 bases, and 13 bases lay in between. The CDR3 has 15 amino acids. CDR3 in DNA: TGTGCCAGCAGTTTTTCCGGACCGCTAAATTCACCCCTCCACTTT. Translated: CASSFSGPLNSPLHF.

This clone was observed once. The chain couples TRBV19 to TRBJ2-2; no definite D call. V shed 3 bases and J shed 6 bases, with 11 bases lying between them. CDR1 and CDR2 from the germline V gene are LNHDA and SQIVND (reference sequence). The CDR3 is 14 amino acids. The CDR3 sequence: CASSIGPQAGELFF. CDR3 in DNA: TGTGCCAGTAGTATCGGGCCTCAGGCCGGGGAGCTGTTTTTT.

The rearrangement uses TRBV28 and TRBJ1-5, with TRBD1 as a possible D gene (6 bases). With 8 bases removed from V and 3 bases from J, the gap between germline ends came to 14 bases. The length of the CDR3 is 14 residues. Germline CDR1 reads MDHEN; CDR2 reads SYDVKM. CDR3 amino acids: CASADQGNNQPQHF. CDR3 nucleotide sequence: TGTGCCAGCGCCGACCAGGGGAACAATCAGCCCCAGCATTTT. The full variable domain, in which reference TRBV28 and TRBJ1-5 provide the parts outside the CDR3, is DVKVTQSSRYLVKRTGEKVFLECVQDMDHENMFWYRQDPGLGLRLIYFSYDVKMKEKGDIPEGYSVSREKKERFSLILESASTNQTSMYLCASADQGNNQPQHFGDGTRLSIL.

The CDR3 DNA reads as TGTGCCAGCAGTTTAATCCTCGGGGGGGCCGGGAATGAGCAGTTCTTC. It is translated as CASSLILGGAGNEQFF. The V and J genes are TRBV28 and TRBJ2-1, with 8 bases fitting TRBD2. V was pared by 2 bases and J by 7 bases, with 10 bases of the junction left unmatched. CDR3 length equals 16 residues. Looked up from germline, CDR1 is MDHEN and CDR2 is SYDVKM.